The entry that follows covers one T cell receptor beta chain sequence. CDR3 size: 14 residues. Germline CDR1 reads MNHEY; CDR2 reads SMNVEV (reference sequence). V was pared by 8 bases and J by 0 bases, with 13 bases between. The data were produced by immunoSEQ multiplex PCR, yet TCRdb's version contains in-frame clones alone and is incomplete. The table lists 100,000 or so clones, about 86% of them singletons. These data are taken from a study of T cell responses to AZD1222 COVID-19 vaccine. The input for sequencing was peripheral blood, taken on day 0 of AZD1222 vaccination. The clonotype comes from an adult in good health. This chain joins TRBV27 and TRBJ1-2, with unresolved D. The CDR3 DNA follows: TGTGCCAGCGGGAGGGCCTCATCTAACTATGGCTACACCTTC. Translating it yields CASGRASSNYGYTF.